The clone carrying this TCR beta chain was recorded only once. The target antigen is unknown. The V gene's germline CDR1 is MNHNY and CDR2 SVGAGI (reference sequence). V was pared by 5 bases and J by 7 bases, with 4 bases of the junction left unmatched. The CDR3 is 12 amino acids. Clones were read by immunoSEQ multiplex PCR, and TCRdb kept only the in-frame ones, dropping some. The sample yields about 18,000 clones, around 86% seen once. The data derive from a study of T cells in localized non-small cell lung cancer. General study results and limits: Detection in adjacent lung was observed for a median roughly 57 of the top 100 tumor clones. Peak T cell clonality was found in uninvolved adjacent lung, exceeding tumor.

The sequence was collected from a female donor aged 60 or older with stage I lung adenocarcinoma. The chain employs TRBV6-6 and TRBJ1-2, with 7 bases lining up with TRBD1. The sequenced sample was peripheral blood, obtained before any cancer treatment. The CDR3 sequence is CASSDQGGGYTF. The CDR3 DNA is TGTGCCAGCAGTGACCAGGGGGGTGGCTACACCTTC.